The clone carrying this T cell receptor beta chain was seen a handful of times. Trimming took 6 bases from V and 0 from J; bases not matched to a gene: 4. The CDR3 length is 15 residues. CDR1 is KGHSH and CDR2 is LQKENI in the germline V gene. In the original workflow: Amplification from reference gene primers served as the basis for estimated nucleated cell counts. Measured with immunoSEQ multiplex PCR; TCRdb has only the in-frame clones, and not every one. The DNA was the basis for D and trimming; V, J and clone size are from that table. The sample has some 250,000 clones; approximately 86% are singletons. The data are from a study of blood T cell repertoires in COVID-19. Study-level background: Samples came from the United States, Italy and Spain, spanning acute and convalescent COVID-19. T cells, B-cell-depleted T cells, or PBMCs provided the cDNA or gDNA that served as material.

This TCR was sampled from a woman aged 25 to 39 who had recovered from COVID-19. This rearrangement joins TRBV18 to TRBJ2-1; 8 bases agree with TRBD2. Sequenced: peripheral blood. Here the CDR3 reads CASSTGGSSYNEQFF. CDR3 sequence (DNA): TGTGCCAGCTCTACGGGGGGGAGCTCCTACAATGAGCAGTTCTTC.